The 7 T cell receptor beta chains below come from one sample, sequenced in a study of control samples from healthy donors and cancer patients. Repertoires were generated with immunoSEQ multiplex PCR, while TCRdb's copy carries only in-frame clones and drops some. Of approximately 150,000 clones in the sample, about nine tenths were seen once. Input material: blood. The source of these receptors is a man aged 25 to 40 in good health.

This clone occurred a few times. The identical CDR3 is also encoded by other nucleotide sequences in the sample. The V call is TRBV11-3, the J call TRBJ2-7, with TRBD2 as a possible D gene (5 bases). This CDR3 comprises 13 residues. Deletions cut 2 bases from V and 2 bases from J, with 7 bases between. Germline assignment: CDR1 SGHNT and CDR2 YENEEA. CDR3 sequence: CASSLTGTYEQYF. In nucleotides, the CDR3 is TGTGCCAGCAGCTTAACGGGAACCTACGAGCAGTACTTC. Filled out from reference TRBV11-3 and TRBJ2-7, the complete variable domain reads EAGVVQSPRYKIIEKKQPVAFWCNPISGHNTLYWYLQNLGQGPELLIRYENEEAVDDSQLPKDRFSAERLKGVDSTLKIQPAELGDSAVYLCASSLTGTYEQYFGPGTRLTVT.

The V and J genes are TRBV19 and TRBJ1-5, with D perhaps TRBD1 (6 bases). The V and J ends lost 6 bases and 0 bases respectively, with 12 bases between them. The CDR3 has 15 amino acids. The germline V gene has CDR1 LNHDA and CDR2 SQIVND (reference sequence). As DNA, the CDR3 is TGTGCCAGTAGCAGTACGGGACATAGCAATCAGCCCCAGCATTTT. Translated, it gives CASSSTGHSNQPQHF.

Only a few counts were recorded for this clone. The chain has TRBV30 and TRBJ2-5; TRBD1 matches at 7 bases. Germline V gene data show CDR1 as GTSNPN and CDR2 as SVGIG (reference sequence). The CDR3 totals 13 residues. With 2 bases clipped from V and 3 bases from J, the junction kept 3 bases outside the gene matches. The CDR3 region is CAWSKGGEETQYF. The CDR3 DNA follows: TGTGCCTGGAGTAAAGGGGGCGAAGAGACCCAGTACTTC.

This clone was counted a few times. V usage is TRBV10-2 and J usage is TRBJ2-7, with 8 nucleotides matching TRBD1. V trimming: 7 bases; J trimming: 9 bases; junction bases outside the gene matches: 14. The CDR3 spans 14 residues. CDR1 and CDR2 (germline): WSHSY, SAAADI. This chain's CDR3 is CASNSEGQAYRQYF. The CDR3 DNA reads TGCGCCAGCAATTCCGAGGGACAGGCCTACCGGCAGTACTTC.

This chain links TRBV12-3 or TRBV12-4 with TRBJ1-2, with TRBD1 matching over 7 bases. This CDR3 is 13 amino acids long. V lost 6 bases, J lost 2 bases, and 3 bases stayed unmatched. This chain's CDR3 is CASSMGQNYGYTF. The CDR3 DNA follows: TGTGCCAGCAGCATGGGACAGAACTATGGCTACACCTTC.

CDR3 protein: CASSQDQAEPQHF. CDR3 nucleotide sequence: TGTGCCAGCAGCCAAGATCAGGCTGAGCCCCAGCATTTT. The gene calls are TRBV3-1 (or the pseudogene TRBV3-2) and TRBJ1-5, with D unresolved. V lost 0 bases and J 8 bases, leaving 8 bases between the germline ends. This CDR3 has 13 residues. CDR1 is LGHDT and CDR2 is YNNKEL in the germline V gene (reference sequence).

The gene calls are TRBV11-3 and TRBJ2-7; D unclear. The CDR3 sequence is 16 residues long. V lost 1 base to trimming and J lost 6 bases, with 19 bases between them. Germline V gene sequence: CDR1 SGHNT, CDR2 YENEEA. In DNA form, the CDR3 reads TGTGCCAGCAGCTTAGGTCTTCTCCCGGGTGGGCGCGAGCAGTACTTC. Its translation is CASSLGLLPGGREQYF.